Sequencing of this T cell receptor (beta chain) was carried out in a study of cytomegalovirus exposure and HLA in healthy donors. General study findings and limits: The study listed roughly 160 cytomegalovirus-associated TCR beta chains. Earlier analysis found most TCR beta V segments productive about 87% or about 30% of the time. Presence/absence analyses supposed approximately even sequencing depth among donors.

The CDR3 has 18 residues. Germline V gives CDR1 ENHRY, CDR2 SYGVKD. V lost 6 bases and J lost 0; bases outside the gene matches: 6. This clone occurred a few times. What it binds is unknown. The PCR made use of 60 Vbeta and 13 Jbeta primers. Generated by immunoSEQ multiplex PCR, the TCRdb table keeps only in-frame clones and is missing some. The data contain roughly 100,000 clones, 76% of them singletons. The receptor was derived from a young woman in good health and CMV-seropositive. The V and J genes are TRBV10-3 and TRBJ2-1; 15 bases agree with TRBD2. The sample consisted of PBMCs. CDR3 in amino acids: CAISTGLAGGSSYNEQFF. CDR3 nucleotides: TGTGCCATCAGCACGGGACTAGCGGGAGGTTCCTCCTACAATGAGCAGTTCTTC.